These 29 T cell receptor beta chains came from one sample sequenced in a study of cytomegalovirus exposure and HLA in healthy donors. A multiplex PCR was run with 60 Vbeta primers and 13 Jbeta primers. Only in-frame clones appear in the TCRdb table, and some are missing; sequencing was by immunoSEQ multiplex PCR. This repertoire shows 50,000 to 65,000 clones, 65% to 75% found once; its top ten account for more than 20%. Sequences were obtained from PBMCs. These receptors were obtained from a man aged 45 to 65 in good health and CMV-seropositive.

V usage is TRBV4-1 and J usage is TRBJ2-7; D unresolved. Trimming stripped 3 bases from V and 1 base from J, with 13 bases between. The germline CDR1 and CDR2 sequences are MGHRA and YSYEKL. This CDR3 contains 15 residues. CDR3 amino acids: CASSQRTYPSYEQYF. The CDR3 nucleotides read TGCGCCAGCAGCCAGAGAACTTATCCTTCCTACGAGCAGTACTTC.

The chain links TRBV5-6 to TRBJ1-2; the match to TRBD1 covers 11 bases. Trimming cost V 5 bases and J 8 bases; bases outside gene matches: 8. This CDR3 is 14 amino acids long. Per the germline V gene, CDR1 is SGHDT and CDR2 is YYEEEE. This chain's CDR3 is CASSFGQGARGYTF. As DNA, the CDR3 is TGTGCCAGCAGTTTTGGACAGGGGGCCCGCGGCTACACCTTC.

This clone was observed a few times. The rearrangement uses TRBV25-1 and TRBJ1-2; TRBD1 might be the D (5 bases). Germline V gene data show CDR1 as MGHDK and CDR2 as SYGVNS. Deletions cut 4 bases from V and 7 bases from J, with 16 bases between. The CDR3 contains 14 residues. The CDR3 DNA follows: TGTGCCAGCAGTGTCCCGGGCCCCGGGGGTGGCTACACCTTC. It specifies CASSVPGPGGGYTF.

The chain has TRBV5-8 and TRBJ2-2; 12 nucleotides align to TRBD1. Trimming took 4 bases from V and 6 from J; bases not matched to a gene: 7. The CDR3 sequence is 16 residues long. Germline assignment: CDR1 SGHTS and CDR2 YDEGEE. CDR3 sequence reads: CASSVGTGGASGELFF. In DNA form, the CDR3 reads TGTGCCAGCAGCGTGGGGACAGGGGGCGCGTCCGGGGAGCTGTTTTTT.

The chain joins TRBV7-3 to TRBJ2-1; TRBD1 agrees at 7 bases. The V gene end was trimmed by 6 bases and the J gene end by 9 bases; junction bases not matched to a gene: 5. Per germline, CDR1 SGHTA and CDR2 FQGTGA. The CDR3 contains 12 residues. CDR3 DNA sequence: TGTGCCAGCAGTTCTACAGGGGTTGAGCAGTTCTTC. This sequence encodes CASSSTGVEQFF. The variable domain in full, with the rest retrieved from reference TRBV7-3 and TRBJ2-1, is GAGVSQTPSNKVTEKGKYVELRCDPISGHTALYWYRQSLGQGPEFLIYFQGTGAADDSGLPNDRFFAVRPEGSVSTLKIQRTERGDSAVYLCASSSTGVEQFFGPGTRLTVL.

This sequence joins TRBV7-9 and TRBJ1-5; 9 bases are a match to TRBD1. The trim removed 8 bases at V and 1 base at J, leaving 3 bases unmatched. This CDR3 has 14 amino acids. Germline V gene lookup returns CDR1 SEHNR and CDR2 FQNEAQ (reference sequence). CDR3 amino acids: CASQGQGSNQPQHF. CDR3 nucleotide sequence: TGTGCCAGCCAAGGACAGGGGAGCAATCAGCCCCAGCATTTT.

This clone was observed a few times. The CDR3 region is CASSLIRGATEAFF. The CDR3 DNA reads as TGTGCCAGCAGTTTAATCCGCGGGGCCACTGAAGCTTTCTTT. This chain connects TRBV28 to TRBJ1-1, with TRBD1 as a possible D gene (5 bases). The CDR3 is 14 residues long. The ends were cut back, 2 bases at V and 4 bases at J, with 11 bases in the middle. CDR1 and CDR2 (germline): MDHEN, SYDVKM. The variable domain in full, with the rest retrieved from reference TRBV28 and TRBJ1-1, is DVKVTQSSRYLVKRTGEKVFLECVQDMDHENMFWYRQDPGLGLRLIYFSYDVKMKEKGDIPEGYSVSREKKERFSLILESASTNQTSMYLCASSLIRGATEAFFGQGTRLTVV.

The chain links TRBV19 to TRBJ2-3; 7 positions agree with TRBD2. Trimming removed 3 bases from V and 0 bases from J; junction bases left unmatched: 9. Germline CDR1 and CDR2: LNHDA and SQIVND (reference sequence). The CDR3 totals 17 residues. In nucleotides, the CDR3 is TGTGCCAGTAGTATTCGCCGGGACTACCGTAGCACAGATACGCAGTATTTT. Its translation: CASSIRRDYRSTDTQYF.

The genes are TRBV28 and TRBJ2-5; D may be TRBD1 (5 bases). The CDR3 has 11 amino acids. The ends were cut back, 6 bases at V and 6 bases at J, with 8 bases in the middle. Germline-derived CDR1 and CDR2 are MDHEN and SYDVKM. CDR3 amino acids: CASRGQKTQYF. The CDR3 nucleotides are TGTGCCAGCAGGGGGCAAAAGACCCAGTACTTC.

This clone occurred a few times. The chain employs TRBV7-2 and TRBJ2-5; possible D gene TRBD2, 6 bases. Trimming shortened V by 5 bases and J by 3 bases, and 16 bases separated the two germline ends. This CDR3 has 15 residues. From germline, CDR1 is SGHTA and CDR2 FQGNSA. In DNA form, the CDR3 reads TGTGCCAGCAGCCGGGCCCTTCAGCGGGAAGAGACCCAGTACTTC. It codes for CASSRALQREETQYF.

The genes are TRBV6-5 and TRBJ1-1; D possibly corresponds to TRBD1 (6 bases). Per the germline V gene, CDR1 is MNHEY and CDR2 is SVGAGI. Trimming stripped 8 bases from V and 0 bases from J, with 13 bases between. The CDR3 runs to 14 residues. CDR3 nucleotides: TGTGCCAGCCGTTCCAGGGGCTTGAACACTGAAGCTTTCTTT. This codes for CASRSRGLNTEAFF.

In regard to this clone: One end of the junction is discordant with germline, which a read error may explain. The chain uses TRBV2 and TRBJ1-4; D remains unclear. The CDR3 loop spans 13 amino acids. Germline lookup yields CDR1 SNHLY and CDR2 FYNNEI. This CDR3 reads CASSEFPRAAPDF. The CDR3 DNA reads as TGTGCCAGCAGTGAATTTCCGCGGGCCGCTCCAGATTTT.

CDR3 region: CASSQTYGYTF. The CDR3 coding sequence is TGTGCCAGCTCACAAACATACGGCTACACCTTC. This chain connects TRBV18 to TRBJ1-2; D not certain. The V end lost 4 bases, the J end lost 8 bases, and 8 bases lay between the germline ends. This CDR3 comprises 11 residues. Per germline, CDR1 KGHSH and CDR2 LQKENI.

V usage is TRBV7-7 and J usage is TRBJ2-5; the match to TRBD2 covers 11 bases. CDR3 length: 13 residues. Germline lookup yields CDR1 SSHAT and CDR2 FNYEAQ (reference sequence). Trimming took 5 bases from V and 5 from J; bases not matched to a gene: 1. This CDR3 reads CASSPSGRETQYF. CDR3 coding DNA: TGTGCCAGCAGCCCTAGCGGGAGGGAGACCCAGTACTTC.

The chain couples TRBV5-6 to TRBJ2-7, with a tentative D call TRBD1 (6 bases). Germline-derived CDR1 and CDR2 are SGHDT and YYEEEE. V lost 2 bases, J lost 1 base, and 7 bases lay in between. The CDR3 has 13 amino acids. CDR3 DNA: TGTGCCAGCAGCTTCAGGGGTTCCTACGAGCAGTACTTC. Its translation is CASSFRGSYEQYF.

V and J are TRBV5-1 and TRBJ2-7; TRBD2 might be the D (6 bases). Trimming cost V 2 bases and J 1 base, with 13 bases left between them. Germline loops: CDR1 SGHRS, CDR2 YFSETQ. The CDR3 spans 15 residues. In DNA, the CDR3 is TGCGCCAGCAGCTTTGTTTCCGGGACTTCCTACGAGCAGTACTTC. Its translation is CASSFVSGTSYEQYF.

The V call is TRBV5-1, the J call TRBJ2-2, with 8 bases lining up with TRBD2. The CDR3 has 15 amino acids. In germline, CDR1 is SGHRS, CDR2 YFSETQ. Trimming took 1 base from V and 4 from J; bases not matched to a gene: 3. This chain's CDR3 is CASSLWREVTGELFF. The CDR3 coding sequence is TGCGCCAGCAGCTTGTGGCGGGAGGTCACCGGGGAGCTGTTTTTT. Drawing the rest from reference TRBV5-1 and TRBJ2-2, the complete variable domain is KAGVTQTPRYLIKTRGQQVTLSCSPISGHRSVSWYQQTPGQGLQFLFEYFSETQRNKGNFPGRFSGRQFSNSRSEMNVSTLELGDSALYLCASSLWREVTGELFFGEGSRLTVL.

J is TRBJ2-5 and V is TRBV5-4, with D perhaps TRBD2 (5 bases). The germline gives CDR1 SGHNT, CDR2 YYREEE (reference sequence). This CDR3 region has 15 residues. V was cut by 4 bases and J by 7 bases, with 20 bases left in between. The CDR3 region has the DNA TGTGCCAGCAGCCCCGACCTCCGGGATGGAGGGACCCAGTACTTC. Protein product: CASSPDLRDGGTQYF.

The J gene is TRBJ2-2, the V gene TRBV5-1; unclear D gene. V lost 0 bases to trimming and J lost 0 bases, with 6 bases between them. Germline V gives CDR1 SGHRS, CDR2 YFSETQ. This CDR3 region has 15 residues. In DNA form, the CDR3 reads TGCGCCAGCAGCTTGGACAGTGCGAACACCGGGGAGCTGTTTTTT. Protein product: CASSLDSANTGELFF.

V gene TRBV2 combines with J gene TRBJ2-7; D is possibly TRBD2 (6 bases). V was shortened by 7 bases and J by 3 bases, with 25 bases between the two germline ends. The germline V gene has CDR1 SNHLY and CDR2 FYNNEI. The CDR3 is 17 residues long. The CDR3 DNA reads as TGTGCCAGCAAGGCGACTACCTTGGGGCGGCGGGACTACGAGCAGTACTTC. It is translated as CASKATTLGRRDYEQYF.

The rearrangement links TRBV27 to TRBJ2-5; 13 bases line up with TRBD2. V lost 2 bases and J lost 0; bases outside the gene matches: 3. The germline gives CDR1 MNHEY, CDR2 SMNVEV (reference sequence). The CDR3 consists of 17 residues. The chain's CDR3 is CASSLKLAGGYQETQYF. The DNA of the CDR3 is TGTGCCAGCAGTTTAAAACTAGCGGGAGGGTACCAAGAGACCCAGTACTTC.

The rearrangement links TRBV13 to TRBJ2-3, with TRBD1 matching over 9 bases. Trimming took 5 bases from V and 5 from J; bases not matched to a gene: 8. The CDR3 is 15 residues long. Germline V lookup: CDR1 PRHDT, CDR2 FYEKMQ (reference sequence). The CDR3 DNA follows: TGTGCCAGCAGCAGAACAGGGGGCCTAGGAGATACGCAGTATTTT. It yields the protein CASSRTGGLGDTQYF.

The chain carries TRBV13 and TRBJ2-3, with D possibly being TRBD2 (7 bases). CDR1 and CDR2 (germline): PRHDT, FYEKMQ (reference sequence). CDR3 size: 14 residues. Trimming took off 0 bases at V and 9 bases at J, with 13 bases between the two ends. In DNA form, the CDR3 reads TGTGCCAGCAGCTTAGGCGGGGGGCTCGGCACGCAGTATTTT. It translates to CASSLGGGLGTQYF.

CDR3 DNA: TGTGCTAGTGGTTTGGAGTCTTTCGGTGGCTACACCTTC. Encoded protein: CASGLESFGGYTF. The genes are TRBV12-5 and TRBJ1-2; D is uncertain. Germline-derived CDR1 and CDR2 are LGHNT and FRNRAP. The CDR3 sequence is 13 residues long. Trimming stripped 1 base from V and 7 bases from J, with 10 bases between.

The J gene is TRBJ1-2, the V gene TRBV27; TRBD1 matches 7 bases. This CDR3 region has 15 residues. The V segment lost 5 bases and the J segment 4 bases; nucleotides outside the gene matches: 10. The germline V gene has CDR1 MNHEY and CDR2 SMNVEV (reference sequence). The CDR3 DNA is TGTGCCAGCAGTCATAGCCTGACAGGGACCTATGGCTACACCTTC. This codes for CASSHSLTGTYGYTF.

V usage is TRBV2 and J usage is TRBJ2-7, with TRBD2 as a possible D gene (7 bases). The CDR3 is made up of 19 amino acids. V was trimmed by 5 bases and J by 5 bases, leaving 31 bases between them. Looked up from germline, CDR1 is SNHLY and CDR2 is FYNNEI. Here the CDR3 DNA reads TGTGCCAGCAGTTACTTTGGGGGCTTGGGCGGGAGTTCCCCCAACGAGCAGTACTTC. It is translated as CASSYFGGLGGSSPNEQYF. The entire variable domain, with the rest obtained from reference TRBV2 and TRBJ2-7, is as follows: EPEVTQTPSHQVTQMGQEVILRCVPISNHLYFYWYRQILGQKVEFLVSFYNNEISEKSEIFDDQFSVERPDGSNFTLKIRSTKLEDSAMYFCASSYFGGLGGSSPNEQYFGPGTRLTVT.

This chain joins TRBV18 and TRBJ2-7; TRBD1 aligns across 9 bases. The CDR3 totals 15 residues. Germline lookup yields CDR1 KGHSH and CDR2 LQKENI. J lost 4 bases, V lost 3 bases, and 7 bases had no gene match. The CDR3 nucleotides read TGTGCCAGCTCACCGGGACAGGGAAGGAAGTACGAGCAGTACTTC. It specifies CASSPGQGRKYEQYF.

J is TRBJ1-2 and V is TRBV10-3, with D perhaps matching TRBD1 (5 bases). From germline, CDR1 is ENHRY and CDR2 SYGVKD. This CDR3 is 13 amino acids long. V lost 11 bases and J lost 3, with 16 bases in between. The CDR3 sequence is CASRDYGDYGYTF. The CDR3 DNA reads TGTGCCTCCCGGGACTACGGGGACTATGGCTACACCTTC.

The count of this clone is one. V usage is TRBV6-5 and J usage is TRBJ1-2, with TRBD1 matching over 7 bases. Germline trimming cut 6 bases from V and 4 bases from J; bases unmatched to any gene: 11. The V gene's germline CDR1 is MNHEY and CDR2 SVGAGI. The CDR3 consists of 15 residues. The CDR3: CASRPYRGVGYGYTF. The CDR3 DNA reads TGTGCCAGCAGGCCATACAGGGGAGTCGGCTATGGCTACACCTTC.